The T cell receptor (beta chain) under discussion was sequenced for a study of T cells after yellow fever vaccination. Findings of the study overall: Compared with primary, the secondary response was weaker and peaked at day 5, not 15.

A single record per CDR3 protein comes from TCRdb applying MiXCR to the 5' RACE reads. The table lists some 600,000 distinct CDR3 sequences, 12% of them singletons, with 15% in the top ten. The germline V and J ends were trimmed by 3 bases and 0 bases, with 9 bases remaining between them. From germline, CDR1 is DFQATT and CDR2 SNEGSKA (reference sequence). The CDR3 has 14 residues. This clonotype appeared a few times. What it binds is unknown. The material sequenced was PBMCs, taken on the day of the yellow fever booster vaccination. The TCR was taken from a man aged 25 to 40 who received the YFV17D yellow fever vaccine. The chain carries TRBV20-1 and TRBJ1-5; D is uncertain. The CDR3 is CSARAGNSNQPQHF. In DNA, the CDR3 is TGCAGTGCTAGGGCTGGGAATAGCAATCAGCCCCAGCATTTT.